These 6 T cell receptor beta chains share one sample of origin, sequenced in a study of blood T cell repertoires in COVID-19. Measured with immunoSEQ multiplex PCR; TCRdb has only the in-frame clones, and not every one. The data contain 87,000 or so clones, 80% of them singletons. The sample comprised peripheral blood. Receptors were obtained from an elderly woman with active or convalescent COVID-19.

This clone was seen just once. In DNA form, the CDR3 reads TGCGCCAGCAGCTTGACCACCAGGGGGGCGTTCGCTGAAGCTTTCTTT. Its translation: CASSLTTRGAFAEAFF. The genes are TRBV5-1 and TRBJ1-1; 7 nucleotides align to TRBD1. V shed 1 base, J shed 6 bases, and the junction held 12 bases outside the gene matches. Germline V CDR1 and CDR2: SGHRS, YFSETQ. The CDR3 contains 16 residues.

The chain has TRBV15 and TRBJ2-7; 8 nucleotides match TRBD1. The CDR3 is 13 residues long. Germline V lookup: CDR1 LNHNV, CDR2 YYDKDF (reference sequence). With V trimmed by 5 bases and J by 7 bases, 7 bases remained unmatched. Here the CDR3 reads CATSPGTGEEQYF. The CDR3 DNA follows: TGTGCCACCAGCCCTGGGACAGGTGAAGAGCAGTACTTC.

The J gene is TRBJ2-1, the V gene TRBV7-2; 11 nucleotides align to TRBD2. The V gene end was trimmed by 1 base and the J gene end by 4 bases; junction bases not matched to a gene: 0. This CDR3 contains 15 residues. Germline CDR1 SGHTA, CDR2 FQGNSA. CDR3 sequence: CASSLVAGGYNEQFF. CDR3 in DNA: TGTGCCAGCAGCTTAGTAGCGGGGGGGTACAATGAGCAGTTCTTC.

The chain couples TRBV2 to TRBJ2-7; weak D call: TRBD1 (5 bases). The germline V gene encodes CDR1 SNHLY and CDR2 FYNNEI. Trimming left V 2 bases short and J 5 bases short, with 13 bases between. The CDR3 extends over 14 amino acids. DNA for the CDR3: TGTGCCAGCAGTGAATACGCAGGGATCGACGAGCAGTACTTC. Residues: CASSEYAGIDEQYF.

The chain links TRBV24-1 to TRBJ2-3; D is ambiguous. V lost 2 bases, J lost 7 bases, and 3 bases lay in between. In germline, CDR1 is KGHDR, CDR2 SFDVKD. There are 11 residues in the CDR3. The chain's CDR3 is CATSDSNTQYF. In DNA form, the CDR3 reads TGTGCCACCAGTGATTCTAATACGCAGTATTTT.

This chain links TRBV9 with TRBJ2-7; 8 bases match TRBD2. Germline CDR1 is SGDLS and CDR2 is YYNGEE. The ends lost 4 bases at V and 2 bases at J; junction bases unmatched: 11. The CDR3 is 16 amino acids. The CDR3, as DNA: TGTGCCAGCAGCCCCCAGGGAGCGGGAGTACCCTACGAGCAGTACTTC. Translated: CASSPQGAGVPYEQYF.